This entry is about one T cell receptor (beta chain). The antigen remains undetermined. Trimming shortened V by 3 bases and J by 0 bases, and 9 bases separated the two germline ends. The CDR3 extends over 15 amino acids. Germline V CDR1 and CDR2: KGHSH, LQKENI. PCR primers comprised 60 Vbeta and 13 Jbeta primers. Libraries were prepared by immunoSEQ multiplex PCR; TCRdb keeps only in-frame clonotypes and omits some of them. The sample has about 160,000 clones, around 84% seen once. The data were obtained in a study of cytomegalovirus exposure and HLA in healthy donors. Findings of the study overall: A missense DCLRE1C variant was associated with V- and J-gene trimming of TCR beta chains in a later analysis, and an independent cohort replicated the association. Under in vitro conditions, a few CMV-associated chains were confirmed as specific for CMV antigens. Fewer N-insertions than the roughly 670-donor mean were reportedly shown by an Asian-associated ancestry cluster in a later analysis.

The clonotype was recovered from a male donor in good health and CMV-seropositive. Sequencing was done on a sample of PBMCs. V and J are TRBV18 and TRBJ1-5; a weak D match, TRBD1 (6 bases). The chain's CDR3 is CASSPDSNSNQPQHF. Written as DNA, the CDR3 is TGTGCCAGCTCACCGGACAGCAATAGCAATCAGCCCCAGCATTTT.